These 17 T cell receptor beta chains came from one sample sequenced in a study of cytomegalovirus exposure and HLA in healthy donors. Primers: 60 Vbeta forward and 13 Jbeta reverse. Only in-frame clones appear in the TCRdb table, and some are missing; sequencing was by immunoSEQ multiplex PCR. Among 150,000 to 250,000 clones listed, 82% were seen once. The specimen sequenced was PBMCs. These receptors all come from a boy under 10 years old in good health and CMV-seronegative.

The rearrangement joins TRBV6-5 to TRBJ1-1; perhaps TRBD1 as D (5 bases). The V gene's germline CDR1 is MNHEY and CDR2 SVGAGI. This CDR3 has 15 amino acids. V lost 6 bases to trimming and J lost 0 bases, with 14 bases between them. CDR3 sequence reads: CASSWGVSMNTEAFF. In DNA, the CDR3 is TGTGCCAGCAGCTGGGGCGTCTCCATGAACACTGAAGCTTTCTTT.

This clone has a single count. This chain uses TRBV6-5 with TRBJ1-5, with 9 nucleotides matching TRBD1. The CDR3 is 13 residues long. Looked up from germline, CDR1 is MNHEY and CDR2 is SVGAGI. V dropped 6 bases and J dropped 7; count of bases not matched to a gene: 4. In nucleotides, the CDR3 is TGTGCCAGCAGACCCGACAGGGGGCAGCCCCAGCATTTT. Encoded protein: CASRPDRGQPQHF.

V is TRBV4-1 and J is TRBJ2-1; TRBD2 matches at 13 bases. Losses at the gene ends were 1 base for V and 12 bases for J; bases not matched to a gene: 6. The V gene's germline CDR1 is MGHRA and CDR2 YSYEKL. The CDR3 length is 15 residues. This chain's CDR3 is CASSQVGLAGEGQFF. The CDR3 DNA sequence: TGCGCCAGCAGCCAAGTTGGACTAGCGGGGGAGGGGCAGTTCTTC.

This sequence joins TRBV4-2 and TRBJ1-6; tentative D call: TRBD1 (5 bases). CDR1 is LGHNA, CDR2 YNFKEQ, per germline. This CDR3 spans 16 amino acids. The V end was cut by 0 bases, the J end by 9 bases, with 15 bases between. The CDR3 DNA reads TGTGCCAGCAGCCAAGATGACCTGGACATCCGTTCACCCCTCCACTTT. Its translation is CASSQDDLDIRSPLHF.

The chain's CDR3 is CASSLGRTGFKGDGYTF. The CDR3, as DNA: TGTGCCAGCAGCTTAGGCAGGACAGGATTTAAGGGAGATGGCTACACCTTC. The chain carries TRBV7-2 and TRBJ1-2, with 7 bases that match TRBD1. This CDR3 region has 17 residues. With 1 base clipped from V and 6 bases from J, the junction kept 14 bases outside the gene matches. Germline CDR1 is SGHTA and CDR2 is FQGNSA.

The V gene is TRBV7-2, the J gene TRBJ1-2; D ambiguous. CDR1 and CDR2 (germline): SGHTA, FQGNSA. V lost 1 base and J lost 8, with 11 bases in between. The CDR3 loop spans 13 amino acids. The CDR3 DNA is TGTGCCAGCAGCTTAGGGGCTCCCCGGGGCTACACCTTC. Protein sequence: CASSLGAPRGYTF.

The genes are TRBV7-5 and TRBJ1-4. TRBV7-5 is deemed a pseudogene. CDR3 length equals 16 residues. The DNA for the CDR3 is TGTGCCAGCCCGCTCTTGGGGGGAGAGAGGAATGAAAAACTGTTTTTT. Translating gives CASPLLGGERNEKLFF.

The V gene is TRBV20-1, the J gene TRBJ1-1; unclear D gene. This CDR3 is 11 amino acids long. V shed 2 bases and J shed 5 bases, with 6 bases lying between them. Germline V lookup: CDR1 DFQATT, CDR2 SNEGSKA (reference sequence). The CDR3 DNA reads as TGCAGTGCTAGATCGGGGACTGAAGCTTTCTTT. As protein: CSARSGTEAFF.

The genes are TRBV4-1 and TRBJ1-2, with D possibly matching TRBD1 (5 bases). Trimming removed 3 bases at V and 6 bases at J, with 14 bases between. From germline, CDR1 is MGHRA and CDR2 YSYEKL. This CDR3 region has 14 residues. In DNA form, the CDR3 reads TGCGCCAGCAGCCAGTTCGGGGGAGCAAATGGCTACACCTTC. The encoded protein is CASSQFGGANGYTF.

V gene TRBV18 combines with J gene TRBJ1-1, with 8 bases identical to TRBD1. Germline lookup yields CDR1 KGHSH and CDR2 LQKENI. Germline trimming cut 3 bases from V and 5 bases from J; bases unmatched to any gene: 8. The CDR3 runs 15 residues. For the CDR3, the DNA is TGTGCCAGCTCACCTCTGGACAGGGAAGGTACTGAAGCTTTCTTT. Residues: CASSPLDREGTEAFF.

This clone was seen only once. The rearrangement links TRBV29-1 to TRBJ2-3, with D maybe TRBD1 (6 bases). Trimming took off 4 bases at V and 4 bases at J, with 18 bases between the two ends. In germline, CDR1 is SQVTM, CDR2 ANQGSEA. The CDR3 covers 15 residues. The CDR3 protein is CSVARGRVGADTQYF. The CDR3 DNA follows: TGCAGCGTTGCCAGGGGTCGGGTAGGGGCAGATACGCAGTATTTT.

The rearrangement joins TRBV2 to TRBJ1-2; D possibly corresponds to TRBD1 (6 bases). Trimming took 7 bases from V and 6 from J, leaving 15 bases between them. CDR1 and CDR2 from the germline V gene are SNHLY and FYNNEI. The CDR3 sequence is 13 residues long. DNA of the CDR3: TGTGCCAGCATCCGGGGGGCTATTAATGGCTACACCTTC. Protein: CASIRGAINGYTF.

This clone was counted a few times. V usage is TRBV6-5 and J usage is TRBJ2-7, with 7 bases identical to TRBD2. The germline V gene has CDR1 MNHEY and CDR2 SVGAGI. The CDR3 length is 15 residues. Losses at the gene ends were 0 bases for V and 1 base for J; bases not matched to a gene: 3. This CDR3 is CASSYSQAGSYEQYF. The DNA for the CDR3 is TGTGCCAGCAGTTACTCCCAAGCGGGGTCCTACGAGCAGTACTTC.

This chain links TRBV7-8 with TRBJ1-1; TRBD1 matches at 7 bases. V trimming: 4 bases; J trimming: 1 base; junction bases outside the gene matches: 6. The CDR3 length is 15 residues. The V gene's germline CDR1 is SGHVS and CDR2 FQNEAQ. Written as DNA, the CDR3 is TGTGCCAGCAGCTATTTCCAGGGGGGGAACACTGAAGCTTTCTTT. Translation: CASSYFQGGNTEAFF.

This clone was observed a single time. V and J are TRBV5-1 and TRBJ1-1; 9 bases are shared with TRBD1. The CDR3 contains 17 residues. The ends lost 0 bases at V and 1 base at J; junction bases unmatched: 7. The germline V gene encodes CDR1 SGHRS and CDR2 YFSETQ. CDR3 amino acids: CASSLGGTGKTNTEAFF. Here the CDR3 DNA reads TGCGCCAGCAGCTTGGGAGGGACAGGGAAGACGAACACTGAAGCTTTCTTT.

CDR3 sequence reads: CASSIGGGNEQFF. The CDR3, as DNA: TGTGCCAGTAGTATTGGCGGTGGGAATGAGCAGTTCTTC. This chain uses TRBV19 with TRBJ2-1; D is undetermined. Trimming shortened V by 3 bases and J by 7 bases, and 10 bases separated the two germline ends. The CDR3 spans 13 residues. The germline V gene has CDR1 LNHDA and CDR2 SQIVND (reference sequence).

This chain joins TRBV7-2 and TRBJ2-3; D is perhaps TRBD1 (6 bases). The CDR3 sequence is 16 residues long. Trimming removed 7 bases from V and 1 base from J, with 18 bases in between. The germline V gene has CDR1 SGHTA and CDR2 FQGNSA. The CDR3 region has the DNA TGTGCCAGCAACTTGCTGGGGGCACTGGGCACAGATACGCAGTATTTT. It specifies CASNLLGALGTDTQYF.